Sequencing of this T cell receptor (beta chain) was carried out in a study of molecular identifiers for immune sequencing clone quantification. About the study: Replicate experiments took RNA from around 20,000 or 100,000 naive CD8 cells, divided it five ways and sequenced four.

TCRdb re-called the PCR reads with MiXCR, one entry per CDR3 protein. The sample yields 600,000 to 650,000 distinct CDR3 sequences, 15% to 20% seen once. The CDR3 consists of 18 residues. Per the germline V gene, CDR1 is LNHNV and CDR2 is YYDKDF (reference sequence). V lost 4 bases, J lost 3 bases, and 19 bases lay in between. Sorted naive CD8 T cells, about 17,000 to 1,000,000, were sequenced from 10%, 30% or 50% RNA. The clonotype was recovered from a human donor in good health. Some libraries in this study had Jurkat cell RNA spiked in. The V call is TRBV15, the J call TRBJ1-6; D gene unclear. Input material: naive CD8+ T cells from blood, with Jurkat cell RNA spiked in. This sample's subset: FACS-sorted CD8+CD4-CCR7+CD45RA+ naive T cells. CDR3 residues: CATSTWPRLGHYNSPLHF. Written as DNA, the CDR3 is TGTGCCACCAGCACGTGGCCTCGTTTAGGTCACTATAATTCACCCCTCCACTTT.